The present T cell receptor beta chain was sequenced within a study of PD-1 blockade in classical Hodgkin lymphoma. Germline lookup yields CDR1 MNHEY and CDR2 SMNVEV (reference sequence). The V gene lost 2 bases and the J gene lost 0 bases, with 14 bases spanning the gap. The CDR3 sequence is 16 residues long. Points from the study as a whole: The baseline diversity of complete responders showed similarity to that of newly diagnosed patients. In newly diagnosed patients, baseline TCR diversity was reportedly below that of healthy donors. CD4+ TCR diversity, unlike CD8+, rose significantly by C4D1. What caused the repertoire differences, perhaps disease activity or prior therapy, remains undefined.

The patients all showed relapse after autologous stem cell transplantation, while their brentuximab vedotin exposure varied. Some clones are missing from TCRdb's copy, which holds only in-frame ones; the method was immunoSEQ multiplex PCR. The repertoire holds 50,000 or so clones, with 73% as singletons. Remarks on this clone: Its antigen is currently unknown.

Sample: peripheral blood mononuclear cells (PBMCs), taken before the second cycle of nivolumab. The sequence came from a human donor with classical Hodgkin lymphoma. The genes are TRBV27 and TRBJ2-7; D gene uncertain. This chain's CDR3 is CASSLIGPRSSYEQYF. Here the CDR3 DNA reads TGTGCCAGCAGTTTAATCGGACCCAGAAGCTCCTACGAGCAGTACTTC.